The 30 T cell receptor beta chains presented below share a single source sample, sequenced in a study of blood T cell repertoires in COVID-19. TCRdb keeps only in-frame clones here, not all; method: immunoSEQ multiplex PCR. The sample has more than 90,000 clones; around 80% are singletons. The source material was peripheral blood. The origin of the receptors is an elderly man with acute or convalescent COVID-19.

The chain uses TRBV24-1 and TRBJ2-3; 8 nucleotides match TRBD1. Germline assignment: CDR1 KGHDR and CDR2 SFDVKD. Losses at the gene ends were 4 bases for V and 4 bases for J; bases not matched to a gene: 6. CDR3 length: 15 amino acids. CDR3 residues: CATSEIGQGADTQYF. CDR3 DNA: TGTGCCACCAGTGAGATTGGACAGGGTGCAGATACGCAGTATTTT.

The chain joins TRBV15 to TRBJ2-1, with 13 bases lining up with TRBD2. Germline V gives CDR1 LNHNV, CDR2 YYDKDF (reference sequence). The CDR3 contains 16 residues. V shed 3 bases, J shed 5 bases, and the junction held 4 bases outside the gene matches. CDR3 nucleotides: TGTGCCACCAGCAGTACTAGCGGGAGGGCGCACAATGAGCAGTTCTTC. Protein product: CATSSTSGRAHNEQFF.

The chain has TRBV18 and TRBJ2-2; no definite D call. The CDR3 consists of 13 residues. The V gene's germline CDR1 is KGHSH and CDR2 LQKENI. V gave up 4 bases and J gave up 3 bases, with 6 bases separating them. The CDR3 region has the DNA TGTGCCAGCTCACTCCTAGACACCGGGGAGCTGTTTTTT. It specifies CASSLLDTGELFF.

The CDR3 sequence is CASSLQGLAGGETQYF. As DNA, the CDR3 is TGTGCCAGCTCACTTCAGGGACTAGCGGGAGGAGAGACCCAGTACTTC. The chain employs TRBV18 and TRBJ2-5, with TRBD2 matching 15 bases. CDR1 and CDR2 from the germline V gene are KGHSH and LQKENI. Losses at the gene ends were 4 bases for V and 4 bases for J; bases not matched to a gene: 4. CDR3 length: 16 residues.

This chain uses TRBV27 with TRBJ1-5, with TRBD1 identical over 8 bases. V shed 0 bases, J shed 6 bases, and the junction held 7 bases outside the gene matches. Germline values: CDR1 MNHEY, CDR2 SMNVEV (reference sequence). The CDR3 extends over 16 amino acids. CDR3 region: CASSLSGQAQGQPQHF. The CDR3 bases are TGTGCCAGCAGTTTATCGGGACAGGCTCAAGGTCAGCCCCAGCATTTT.

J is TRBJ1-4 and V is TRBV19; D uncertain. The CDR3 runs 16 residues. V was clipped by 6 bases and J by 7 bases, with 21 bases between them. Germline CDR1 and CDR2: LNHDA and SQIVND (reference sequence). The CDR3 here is CASRYPGAAPSEKLFF. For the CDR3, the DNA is TGTGCCAGTAGGTACCCAGGTGCCGCCCCGAGTGAAAAACTGTTTTTT.

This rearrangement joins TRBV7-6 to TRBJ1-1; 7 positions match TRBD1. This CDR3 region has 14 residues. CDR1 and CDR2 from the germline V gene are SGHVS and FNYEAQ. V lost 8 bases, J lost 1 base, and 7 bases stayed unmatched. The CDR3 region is CASSPTGANTEAFF. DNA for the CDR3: TGTGCCAGCTCCCCAACAGGGGCGAACACTGAAGCTTTCTTT. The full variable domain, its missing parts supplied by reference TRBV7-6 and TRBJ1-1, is GAGVSQSPRYKVTKRGQDVALRCDPISGHVSLYWYRQALGQGPEFLTYFNYEAQQDKSGLPNDRFSAERPEGSISTLTIQRTEQRDSAMYRCASSPTGANTEAFFGQGTRLTVV.

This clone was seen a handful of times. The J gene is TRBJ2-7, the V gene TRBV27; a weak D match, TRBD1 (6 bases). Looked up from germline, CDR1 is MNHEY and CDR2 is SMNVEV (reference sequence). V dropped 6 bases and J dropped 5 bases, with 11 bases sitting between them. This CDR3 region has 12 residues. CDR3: CASSVRGHEQYF. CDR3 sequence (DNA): TGTGCCAGCAGCGTCAGGGGCCACGAGCAGTACTTC.

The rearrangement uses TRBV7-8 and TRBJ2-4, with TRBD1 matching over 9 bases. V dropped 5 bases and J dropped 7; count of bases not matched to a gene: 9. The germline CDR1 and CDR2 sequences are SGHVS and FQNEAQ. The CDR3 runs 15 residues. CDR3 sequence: CASSTLDRGGNIQYF. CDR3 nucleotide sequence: TGTGCCAGCAGCACCCTCGACAGGGGGGGGAACATTCAGTACTTC.

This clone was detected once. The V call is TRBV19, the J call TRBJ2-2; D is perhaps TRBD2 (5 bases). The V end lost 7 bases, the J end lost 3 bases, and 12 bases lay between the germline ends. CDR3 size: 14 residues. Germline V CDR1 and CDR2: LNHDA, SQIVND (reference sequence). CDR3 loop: CASNPDFHTGELFF. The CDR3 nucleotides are TGTGCCAGTAACCCGGACTTTCACACCGGGGAGCTGTTTTTT.

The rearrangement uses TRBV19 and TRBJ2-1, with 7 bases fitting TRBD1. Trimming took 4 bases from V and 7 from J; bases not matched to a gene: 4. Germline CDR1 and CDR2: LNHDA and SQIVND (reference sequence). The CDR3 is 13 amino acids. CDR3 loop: CASSTTGYNEQFF. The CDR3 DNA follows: TGTGCCAGTAGTACGACAGGGTATAATGAGCAGTTCTTC.

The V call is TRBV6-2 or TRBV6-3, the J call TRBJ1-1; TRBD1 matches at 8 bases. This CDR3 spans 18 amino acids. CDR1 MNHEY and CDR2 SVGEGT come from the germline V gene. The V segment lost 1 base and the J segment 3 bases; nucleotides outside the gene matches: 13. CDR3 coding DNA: TGTGCCAGCAGTTACTGGCAGGGGGCGCAGGGTCGGGACACTGAAGCTTTCTTT. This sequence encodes CASSYWQGAQGRDTEAFF.

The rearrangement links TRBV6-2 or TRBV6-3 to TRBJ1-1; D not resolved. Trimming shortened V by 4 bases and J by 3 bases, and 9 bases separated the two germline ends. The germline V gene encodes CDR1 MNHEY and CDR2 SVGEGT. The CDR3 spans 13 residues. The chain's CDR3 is CASSLYSYTEAFF. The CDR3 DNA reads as TGTGCCAGCAGTTTATACAGTTACACTGAAGCTTTCTTT.

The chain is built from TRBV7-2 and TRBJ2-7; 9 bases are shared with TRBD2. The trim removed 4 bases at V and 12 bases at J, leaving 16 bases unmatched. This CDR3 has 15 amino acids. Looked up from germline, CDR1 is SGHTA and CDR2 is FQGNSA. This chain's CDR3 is CASSSTPGTSTIRYF. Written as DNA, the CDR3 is TGTGCCAGCAGCTCTACCCCCGGGACTAGCACCATTCGGTACTTC.

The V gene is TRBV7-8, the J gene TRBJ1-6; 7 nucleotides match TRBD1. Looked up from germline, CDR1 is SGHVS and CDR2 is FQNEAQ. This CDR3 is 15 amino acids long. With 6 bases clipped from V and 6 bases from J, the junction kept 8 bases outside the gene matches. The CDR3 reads CASRRGTVGNSPLHF. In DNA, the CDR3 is TGTGCCAGCAGGCGCGGGACAGTGGGTAATTCACCCCTCCACTTT.

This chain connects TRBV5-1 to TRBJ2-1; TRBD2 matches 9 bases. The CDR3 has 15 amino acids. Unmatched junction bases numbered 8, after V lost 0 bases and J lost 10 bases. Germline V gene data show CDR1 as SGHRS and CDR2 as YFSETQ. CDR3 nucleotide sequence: TGCGCCAGCAGCTTGGAAACTAGCGGGTCGACGGAGCAGTTCTTC. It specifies CASSLETSGSTEQFF.

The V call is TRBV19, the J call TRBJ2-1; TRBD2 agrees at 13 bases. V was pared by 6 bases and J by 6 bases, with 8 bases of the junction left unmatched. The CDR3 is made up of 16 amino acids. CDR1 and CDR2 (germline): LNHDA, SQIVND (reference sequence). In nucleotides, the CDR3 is TGTGCCAGTAGACATACTAGCGGGGGGGCCCCCAATGAGCAGTTCTTC. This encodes CASRHTSGGAPNEQFF. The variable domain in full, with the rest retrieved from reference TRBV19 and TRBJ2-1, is DGGITQSPKYLFRKEGQNVTLSCEQNLNHDAMYWYRQDPGQGLRLIYYSQIVNDFQKGDIAEGYSVSREKKESFPLTVTSAQKNPTAFYLCASRHTSGGAPNEQFFGPGTRLTVL.

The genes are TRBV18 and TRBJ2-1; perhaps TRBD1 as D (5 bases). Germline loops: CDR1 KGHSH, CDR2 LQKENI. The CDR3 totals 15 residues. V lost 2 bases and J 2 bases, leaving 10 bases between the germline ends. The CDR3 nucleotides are TGTGCCAGCTCACCAAGTTCAGGGCCCTACAATGAGCAGTTCTTC. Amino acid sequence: CASSPSSGPYNEQFF.

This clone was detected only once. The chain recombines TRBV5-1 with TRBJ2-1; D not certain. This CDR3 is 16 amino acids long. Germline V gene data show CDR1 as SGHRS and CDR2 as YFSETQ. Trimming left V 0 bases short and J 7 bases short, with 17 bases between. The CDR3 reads CASSLASSRFSNEQFF. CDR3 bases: TGCGCCAGCAGCTTGGCCTCGAGCAGGTTTTCGAATGAGCAGTTCTTC.

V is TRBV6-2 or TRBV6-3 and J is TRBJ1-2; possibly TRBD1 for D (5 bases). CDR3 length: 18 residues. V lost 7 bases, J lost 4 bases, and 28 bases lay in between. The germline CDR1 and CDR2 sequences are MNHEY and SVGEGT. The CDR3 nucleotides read TGTGCCAGCACCCCCCCGCAACGGTCTCGGGGGAGAAGCTATGGCTACACCTTC. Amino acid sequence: CASTPPQRSRGRSYGYTF.

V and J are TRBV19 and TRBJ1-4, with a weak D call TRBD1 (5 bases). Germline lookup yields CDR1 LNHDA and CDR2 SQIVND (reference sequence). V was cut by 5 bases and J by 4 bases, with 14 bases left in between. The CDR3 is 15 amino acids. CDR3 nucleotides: TGTGCCAGTAGTGGCGGGGCTAGGATTAATGAAAAACTGTTTTTT. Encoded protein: CASSGGARINEKLFF.

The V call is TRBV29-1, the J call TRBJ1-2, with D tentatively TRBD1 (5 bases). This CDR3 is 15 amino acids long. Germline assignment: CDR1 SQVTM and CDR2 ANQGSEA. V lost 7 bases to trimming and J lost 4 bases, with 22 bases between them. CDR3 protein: CSAGEGRGVSYGYTF. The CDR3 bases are TGCAGCGCTGGGGAGGGAAGGGGTGTCAGCTATGGCTACACCTTC.

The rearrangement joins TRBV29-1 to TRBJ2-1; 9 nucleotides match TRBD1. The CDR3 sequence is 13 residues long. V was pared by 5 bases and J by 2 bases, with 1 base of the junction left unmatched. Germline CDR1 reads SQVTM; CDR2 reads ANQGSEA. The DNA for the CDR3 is TGCAGCGTTTGGGACAGGGCCTACAATGAGCAGTTCTTC. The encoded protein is CSVWDRAYNEQFF.

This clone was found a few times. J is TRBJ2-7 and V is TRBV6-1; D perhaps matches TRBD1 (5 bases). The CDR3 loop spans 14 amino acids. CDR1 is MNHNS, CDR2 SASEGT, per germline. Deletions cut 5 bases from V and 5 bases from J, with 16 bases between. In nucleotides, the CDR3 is TGTGCCAGCAGTTTCCCGGCAGACAGCCACGAGCAGTACTTC. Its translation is CASSFPADSHEQYF.

The CDR3, as DNA: TGCGCCAGCAGCTTAAAGGACAGGGGTAGGGCCTATGGCTACACCTTC. Protein: CASSLKDRGRAYGYTF. V and J are TRBV5-1 and TRBJ1-2; the match to TRBD1 covers 9 bases. V trimming: 2 bases; J trimming: 4 bases; junction bases outside the gene matches: 9. This CDR3 spans 16 amino acids. CDR1 is SGHRS and CDR2 is YFSETQ in the germline V gene.

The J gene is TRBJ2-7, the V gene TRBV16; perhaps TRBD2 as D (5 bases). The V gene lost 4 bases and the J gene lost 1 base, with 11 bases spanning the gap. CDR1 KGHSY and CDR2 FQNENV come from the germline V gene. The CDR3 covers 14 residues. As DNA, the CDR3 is TGTGCCAGCAGCCTCCGAGAGGGTTCCTACGAGCAGTACTTC. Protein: CASSLREGSYEQYF.

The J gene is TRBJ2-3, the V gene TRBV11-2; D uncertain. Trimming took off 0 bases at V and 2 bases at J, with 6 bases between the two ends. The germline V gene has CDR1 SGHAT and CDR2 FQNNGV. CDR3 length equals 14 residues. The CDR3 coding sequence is TGTGCCAGCAGCTTAGAACATACCACAGATACGCAGTATTTT. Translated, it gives CASSLEHTTDTQYF.

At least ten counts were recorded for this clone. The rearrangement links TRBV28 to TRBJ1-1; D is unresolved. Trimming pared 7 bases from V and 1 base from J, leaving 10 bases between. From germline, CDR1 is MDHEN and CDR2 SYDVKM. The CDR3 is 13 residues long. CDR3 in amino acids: CASTRRGNTEAFF. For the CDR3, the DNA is TGTGCCAGCACCCGGCGAGGGAACACTGAAGCTTTCTTT.

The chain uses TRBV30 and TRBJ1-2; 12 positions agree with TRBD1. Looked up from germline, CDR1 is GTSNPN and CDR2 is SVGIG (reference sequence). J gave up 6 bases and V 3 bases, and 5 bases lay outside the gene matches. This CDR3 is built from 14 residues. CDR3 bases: TGTGCCTGGAGCGGGGACAGGGGGCGGGATGGCTACACCTTC. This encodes CAWSGDRGRDGYTF.

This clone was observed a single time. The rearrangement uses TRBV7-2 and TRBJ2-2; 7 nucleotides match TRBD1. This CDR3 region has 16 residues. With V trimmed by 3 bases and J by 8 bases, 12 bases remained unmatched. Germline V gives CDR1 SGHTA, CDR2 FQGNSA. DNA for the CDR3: TGTGCCAGCAGCTTGGGACAGATCACCCTACCTGGGGAGCTGTTTTTT. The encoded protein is CASSLGQITLPGELFF.